This is a list of T cell receptor beta chains from one sample in a study of blood T cell repertoires in COVID-19. TCRdb keeps only in-frame clones here, not all; method: immunoSEQ multiplex PCR. The table lists just over 80,000 clones, roughly four fifths of them singletons, with around 21% in the top ten. Sequences were obtained from peripheral blood. All receptors come from a woman aged 80 or over with active or convalescent COVID-19. CDR3s include the opening cysteine and the closing phenylalanine or tryptophan. The D gene is left open where the match is weak. Clone size is not always given. Where it is, it says once, few, many or a class for expanded clones.

TRBJ2-7	.	.	TRBV6-1	TGTGCCAGCAGTGAAGCAGTCAGGGTTGCCTACGAGCAGTACTTC	CASSEAVRVAYEQYF
TRBJ2-6	.	TRBD2	TRBV6-1	TGTGCCAGCAGTGAACTAGCGGGGGGTTTCTCTGGGGCCAACGTCCTGACTTTC	CASSELAGGFSGANVLTF
TRBJ2-1	.	TRBD2	TRBV5-6	TGTGCCAGCAGCCTCCCTAGCGGGGGGGCCAATGAGCAGTTCTTC	CASSLPSGGANEQFF
TRBJ1-1	many	TRBD1	TRBV11-2	TGTGCCAGCAGCCCTGACAGGGTGAGCACTGAAGCTTTCTTT	CASSPDRVSTEAFF
TRBJ2-1	.	TRBD2	TRBV28	TGTGCCAGCAGCCCCCGGGGGAGGGGCCATGAGCAGTTCTTC	CASSPRGRGHEQFF
TRBJ1-5	.	.	TRBV28	TGTGCCAGCGGGACGGGAGATCAGCCCCAGCATTTT	CASGTGDQPQHF
TRBJ1-5	.	TRBD1	TRBV18	TGTGCCAGCTCACCAGGTCAGGGGGTCGGTCAGCCCCAGCATTTT	CASSPGQGVGQPQHF
TRBJ2-1	.	.	TRBV5-1	TGCGCCAGCCAAAGGAGCGGCACTGTCAATGAGCAGTTCTTC	CASQRSGTVNEQFF
TRBJ1-1	.	TRBD1	TRBV5-3	TGTGCCAGAAGCTTGTGGGACAGGGAGAATTTGGACACTGAAGCTTTCTTT	CARSLWDRENLDTEAFF
TRBJ1-1	.	.	TRBV2	TGTGCCAGCAGCCTGAGAGGAAGAACTGAAGCTTTCTTT	CASSLRGRTEAFF
TRBJ2-5	.	.	TRBV7-2	TGTGCCAGCAGCTTAGCGGCAGACCAAGAGACCCAGTACTTC	CASSLAADQETQYF
TRBJ1-1	.	TRBD1	TRBV19	TGTGCCAGTACCCCTTGGGACAGGAACACTGAAGCTTTCTTT	CASTPWDRNTEAFF
TRBJ1-1	few	.	TRBV10-3	TGTGCCATCAGTGAACAGGGAAGAACTGAAGCTTTCTTT	CAISEQGRTEAFF
TRBJ1-1	.	TRBD1	TRBV28	TGTGCCAGCAGTGGACAGGGGAACACTGAAGCTTTCTTT	CASSGQGNTEAFF
TRBJ2-1	.	TRBD1	TRBV4-1	TGCGCCAGCAGCCAAGATAGGACAGGTAACAATGAGCAGTTCTTC	CASSQDRTGNNEQFF
TRBJ2-2	few	TRBD2	TRBV12-3/TRBV12-4	TGTGCCAGCAGCCGGACGGGAGGGCTGTTTTTT	CASSRTGGLFF
TRBJ2-1	.	TRBD1	TRBV7-3	TGTGCCAGCTCCGGGACAGGGAGCAATGAGCAGTTCTTC	CASSGTGSNEQFF
TRBJ1-6	.	TRBD1	TRBV27	TGTGCCAGCAGTACGCCGACAGGGGTAGGATCACCCCTCCACTTT	CASSTPTGVGSPLHF
TRBJ1-4	.	.	TRBV28	TGTGCCAGCAGCCCAGTTCAAGAGGGTGAAAAACTGTTTTTT	CASSPVQEGEKLFF
TRBJ2-4	once	.	TRBV30	TGTGCCTGGACTGTGGGAGCTGCCAAAAACATTCAGTACTTC	CAWTVGAAKNIQYF
TRBJ2-7	.	.	TRBV5-6	TGTGCCAGCAGCTTGGTGTCGAACAGGGGGGGTGGTGAGCAGTACTTC	CASSLVSNRGGGEQYF
TRBJ2-6	.	TRBD1	TRBV6-2/TRBV6-3	TGTGCCAGCAGTTACGCTTACAGGGGGACTGGGGCCAACGTCCTGACTTTC	CASSYAYRGTGANVLTF
TRBJ1-4	.	.	TRBV11-2	TGTGCCAGCAGCTTAAGACAGCATAATGAAAAACTGTTTTTT	CASSLRQHNEKLFF
TRBJ1-1	.	.	TRBV5-4	TGTGCCAGCAGCTTGAATGGAGCGGAAGCTTTCTTT	CASSLNGAEAFF
TRBJ1-6	.	.	TRBV6-1	TGTGCCAGCAGTGAAGCGAGGGCCAGCAATTCACCCCTCCACTTT	CASSEARASNSPLHF
TRBJ1-1	few	.	TRBV7-9	TGTGCCAGCGCTTGGGGAGGCACTGAAGCTTTCTTT	CASAWGGTEAFF
TRBJ1-1	.	TRBD1	TRBV10-3	TGTGCCGCACGGCCCGCAGGGGGATCCAGCGGACGCACTGAAGCTTTCTTT	CAARPAGGSSGRTEAFF
TRBJ1-4	once	TRBD1	TRBV19	TGTGCCAGTAGTATAGCAGGGGGTTCTAATGAAAAACTGTTTTTT	CASSIAGGSNEKLFF
TRBJ1-1	.	.	TRBV30	TGTGCCTGGAGTTTGGGGGCAGCGTACACTGAAGCTTTCTTT	CAWSLGAAYTEAFF
TRBJ1-6	few	TRBD1	TRBV6-4	TGTGCCAGCAGTGTAGACAGGGACGGCTCACCCCTCCACTTT	CASSVDRDGSPLHF
TRBJ1-6	.	TRBD1	TRBV3-1/TRBV3-2	TGTGCCAGCAGCCAAACAGGGGGCGATTCACCCCTCCACTTT	CASSQTGGDSPLHF
TRBJ2-1	.	.	TRBV11-2	TGTGCCAGCAGCCGCGACACAGACTCCTACAATGAGCAGTTCTTC	CASSRDTDSYNEQFF
TRBJ1-3	few	TRBD1	TRBV7-2	TGTGCCAGCAGCTTAAGAACAGGGGCTGGAAACACCATATATTTT	CASSLRTGAGNTIYF
TRBJ2-7	.	.	TRBV28	TGTGCCACCGGCATAGGAGCCTACGAGCAGTACTTC	CATGIGAYEQYF
TRBJ2-5	.	TRBD2	TRBV5-1	TGCGCCAGCAGCGAAGGTAGCGGGGCCCGAGAGACCCAGTACTTC	CASSEGSGARETQYF
TRBJ1-5	.	.	TRBV19	TGTGCCAGTAGTATAGTTTCTACAGGGCTTCAGCCCCAGCATTTT	CASSIVSTGLQPQHF
TRBJ1-2	.	TRBD1	TRBV2	TGTGCCAGCAGTGACGACAGGGGGGGAGGCTACACCTTC	CASSDDRGGGYTF
TRBJ2-2	.	TRBD2	TRBV7-9	TGTGCCAGCAGCTTAACCCAGCTAGCGGGGGGCCCGAACACCGGGGAGCTGTTTTTT	CASSLTQLAGGPNTGELFF
TRBJ2-3	.	.	TRBV21-1	TGTGCCAGCCCACTAGTTAAGGGTCAGCCCACAGATACGCAGTATTTT	CASPLVKGQPTDTQYF
TRBJ2-5	.	TRBD1	TRBV5-6	TGTGCCAGCAGCTTTATGGGACAGAAATCAAGGGAGACCCAGTACTTC	CASSFMGQKSRETQYF
TRBJ2-1	.	.	TRBV7-8	TGTGCCAGCAGCTTACGTGGTGGGGCGTCTGGCTACAATGAGCAGTTCTTC	CASSLRGGASGYNEQFF
TRBJ1-5	.	.	TRBV28	TGTGCCAGCGGCAAGCCCCAGCATTTT	CASGKPQHF
TRBJ1-5	.	TRBD1	TRBV6-6	TGTGCCAGCAGTCGTGGACAGGGGGCGAGCAATCAGCCCCAGCATTTT	CASSRGQGASNQPQHF
TRBJ1-2	once	.	TRBV5-1	TGCGCCAGCAGCCCAGGGGTGGATTACTATGGCTACACCTTC	CASSPGVDYYGYTF
TRBJ2-7	once	TRBD1	TRBV6-2/TRBV6-3	TGTGCCAGCAGCCCCGTTCTGGGACAGGGCTCCTACGAGCAGTACTTC	CASSPVLGQGSYEQYF
TRBJ1-5	.	TRBD1	TRBV30	TGTGCCTGGAGTGTACAGGGGGACAGGGTATTTCGGCCCCAGCATTTT	CAWSVQGDRVFRPQHF
TRBJ1-6	.	TRBD1	TRBV7-9	TGTGCCAGCAGCGCATCCGGGACAGATAATTCACCCCTCCACTTT	CASSASGTDNSPLHF
TRBJ1-4	.	.	TRBV5-1	TGCGCCAGCAGCTTGGGGCAGTCGAATGAAAAACTGTTTTTT	CASSLGQSNEKLFF
TRBJ2-6	.	.	TRBV6-4	TGTGCCAGCAGTGACTTGCCCAGCTCTGGGGCCAACGTCCTGACTTTC	CASSDLPSSGANVLTF
TRBJ2-6	.	TRBD1	TRBV5-1	TGCGCCAGCCCCGCCCCCCGGACAGGCCCAAGCTCTGGGGCCAACGTCCTGACTTTC	CASPAPRTGPSSGANVLTF
TRBJ2-1	.	.	TRBV6-5	TGTGCCGGCGGACAGCGCAATGAGCAGTTCTTC	CAGGQRNEQFF